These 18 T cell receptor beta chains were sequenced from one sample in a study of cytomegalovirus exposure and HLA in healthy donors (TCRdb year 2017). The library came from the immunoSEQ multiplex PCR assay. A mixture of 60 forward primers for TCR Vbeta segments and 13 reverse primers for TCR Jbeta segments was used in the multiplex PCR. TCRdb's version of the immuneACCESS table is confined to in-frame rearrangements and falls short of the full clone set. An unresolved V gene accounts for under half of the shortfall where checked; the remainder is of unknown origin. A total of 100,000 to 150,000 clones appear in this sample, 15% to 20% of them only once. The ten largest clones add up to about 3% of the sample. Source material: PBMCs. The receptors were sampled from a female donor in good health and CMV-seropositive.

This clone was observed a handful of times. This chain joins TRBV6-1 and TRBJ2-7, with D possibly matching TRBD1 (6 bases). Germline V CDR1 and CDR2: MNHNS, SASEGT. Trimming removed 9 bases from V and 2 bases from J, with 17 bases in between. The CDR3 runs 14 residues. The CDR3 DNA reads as TGTGCCAGTGATCAACCTGGGGGCCCCTACGAGCAGTACTTC. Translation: CASDQPGGPYEQYF.

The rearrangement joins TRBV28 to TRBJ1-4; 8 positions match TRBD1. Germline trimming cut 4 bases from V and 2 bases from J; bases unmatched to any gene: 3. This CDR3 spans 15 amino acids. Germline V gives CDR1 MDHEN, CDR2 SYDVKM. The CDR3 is CASSSWTGTNEKLFF. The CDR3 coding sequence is TGTGCCAGCAGTTCCTGGACAGGGACTAATGAAAAACTGTTTTTT. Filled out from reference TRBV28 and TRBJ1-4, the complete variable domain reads DVKVTQSSRYLVKRTGEKVFLECVQDMDHENMFWYRQDPGLGLRLIYFSYDVKMKEKGDIPEGYSVSREKKERFSLILESASTNQTSMYLCASSSWTGTNEKLFFGSGTQLSVL.

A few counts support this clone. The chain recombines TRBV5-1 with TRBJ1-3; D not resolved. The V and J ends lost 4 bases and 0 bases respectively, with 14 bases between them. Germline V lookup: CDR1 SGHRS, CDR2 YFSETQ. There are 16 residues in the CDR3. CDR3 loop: CASSPPGGNSGNTIYF. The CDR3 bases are TGCGCCAGCAGCCCTCCGGGAGGGAACTCTGGAAACACCATATATTTT.

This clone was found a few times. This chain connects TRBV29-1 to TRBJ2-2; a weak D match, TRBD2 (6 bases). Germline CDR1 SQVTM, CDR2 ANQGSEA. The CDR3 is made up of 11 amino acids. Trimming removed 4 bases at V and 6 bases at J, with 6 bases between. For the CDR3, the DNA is TGCAGCGTTGGGGGGGCCGGGGAGCTGTTTTTT. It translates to CSVGGAGELFF.

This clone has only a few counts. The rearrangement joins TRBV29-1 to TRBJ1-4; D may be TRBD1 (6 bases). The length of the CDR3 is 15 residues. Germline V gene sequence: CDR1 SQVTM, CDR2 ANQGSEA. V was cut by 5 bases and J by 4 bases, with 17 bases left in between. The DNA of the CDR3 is TGCAGCGTTTATGAGTTTGGACAGATTAATGAAAAACTGTTTTTT. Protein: CSVYEFGQINEKLFF.

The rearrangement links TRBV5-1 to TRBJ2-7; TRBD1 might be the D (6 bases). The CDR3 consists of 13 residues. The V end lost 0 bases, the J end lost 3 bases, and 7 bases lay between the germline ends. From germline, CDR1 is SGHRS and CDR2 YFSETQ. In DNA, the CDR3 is TGCGCCAGCAGCTTGGGACAGGTCTACGAGCAGTACTTC. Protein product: CASSLGQVYEQYF.

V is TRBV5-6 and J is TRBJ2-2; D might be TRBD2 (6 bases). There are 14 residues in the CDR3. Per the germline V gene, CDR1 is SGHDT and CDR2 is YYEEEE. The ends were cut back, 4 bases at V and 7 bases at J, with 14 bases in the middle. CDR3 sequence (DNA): TGTGCCAGCAGCCCGGGACTTATCTACGGGGAGCTGTTTTTT. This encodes CASSPGLIYGELFF.

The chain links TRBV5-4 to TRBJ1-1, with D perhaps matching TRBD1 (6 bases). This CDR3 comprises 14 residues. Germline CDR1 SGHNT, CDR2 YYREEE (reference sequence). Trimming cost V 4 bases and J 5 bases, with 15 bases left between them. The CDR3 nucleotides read TGTGCCAGCAGCCCTATGTCTCAGGGGACTGAAGCTTTCTTT. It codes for CASSPMSQGTEAFF.

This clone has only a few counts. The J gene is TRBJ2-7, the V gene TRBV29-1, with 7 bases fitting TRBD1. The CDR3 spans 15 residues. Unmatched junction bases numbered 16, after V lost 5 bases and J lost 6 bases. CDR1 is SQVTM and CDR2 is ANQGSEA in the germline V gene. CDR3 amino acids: CSVRKGQGVAVEQYF. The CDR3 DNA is TGCAGCGTTCGGAAGGGCCAGGGGGTGGCGGTCGAGCAGTACTTC.

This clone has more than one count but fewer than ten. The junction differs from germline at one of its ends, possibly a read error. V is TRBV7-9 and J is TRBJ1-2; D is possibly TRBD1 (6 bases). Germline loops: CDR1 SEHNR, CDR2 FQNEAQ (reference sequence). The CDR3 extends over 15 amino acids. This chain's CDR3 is CASSLGSGGPYGYTF. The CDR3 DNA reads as TGTGCTAGCAGCTTAGGGTCGGGGGGCCCGTATGGCTACACCTTC.

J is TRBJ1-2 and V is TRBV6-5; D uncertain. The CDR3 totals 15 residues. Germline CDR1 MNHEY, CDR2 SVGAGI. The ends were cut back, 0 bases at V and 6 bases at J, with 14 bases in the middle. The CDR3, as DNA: TGTGCCAGCAGTTACTCGCCAGGCGGGCCAGATGGCTACACCTTC. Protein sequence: CASSYSPGGPDGYTF.

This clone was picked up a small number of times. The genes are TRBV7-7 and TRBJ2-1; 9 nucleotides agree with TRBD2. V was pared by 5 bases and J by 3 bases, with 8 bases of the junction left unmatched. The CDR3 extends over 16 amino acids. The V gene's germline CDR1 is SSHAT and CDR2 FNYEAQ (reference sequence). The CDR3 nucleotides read TGTGCCAGCAGCATCGGGGCGGGGGGGTACTACAATGAGCAGTTCTTC. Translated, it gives CASSIGAGGYYNEQFF.

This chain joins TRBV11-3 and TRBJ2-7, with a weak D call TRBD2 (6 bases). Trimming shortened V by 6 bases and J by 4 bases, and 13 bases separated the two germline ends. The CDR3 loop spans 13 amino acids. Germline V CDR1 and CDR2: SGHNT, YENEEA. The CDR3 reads CASSRSSGYEQYF. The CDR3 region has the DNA TGTGCCAGCAGTCGTAGTAGCGGTTACGAGCAGTACTTC.

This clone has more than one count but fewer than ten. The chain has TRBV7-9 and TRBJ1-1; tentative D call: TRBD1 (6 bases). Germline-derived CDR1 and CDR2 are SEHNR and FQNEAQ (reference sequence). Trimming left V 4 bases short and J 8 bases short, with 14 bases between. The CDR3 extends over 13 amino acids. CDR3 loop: CASSSGGGPEAFF. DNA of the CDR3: TGTGCCAGCAGCTCTGGGGGGGGGCCGGAAGCTTTCTTT.

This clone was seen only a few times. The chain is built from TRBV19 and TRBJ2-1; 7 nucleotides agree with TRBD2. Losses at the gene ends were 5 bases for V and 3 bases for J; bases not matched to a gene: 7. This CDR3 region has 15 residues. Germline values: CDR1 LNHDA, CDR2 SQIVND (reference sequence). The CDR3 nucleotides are TGTGCCAGTAGTTCGCTGGGCGGGAGCTACAATGAGCAGTTCTTC. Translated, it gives CASSSLGGSYNEQFF.

CDR3: CASSFVGLLNQETQYF. The CDR3 DNA reads as TGTGCCAGCAGCTTCGTGGGACTCCTGAATCAAGAGACCCAGTACTTC. The chain recombines TRBV13 with TRBJ2-5, with D maybe TRBD2 (6 bases). The CDR3 spans 16 residues. Deletions cut 3 bases from V and 2 bases from J, with 16 bases between. Germline CDR1 PRHDT, CDR2 FYEKMQ (reference sequence). The full variable domain, rest sourced from reference TRBV13 and TRBJ2-5, is AAGVIQSPRHLIKEKRETATLKCYPIPRHDTVYWYQQGPGQDPQFLISFYEKMQSDKGSIPDRFSAQQFSDYHSELNMSSLELGDSALYFCASSFVGLLNQETQYFGPGTRLLVL.

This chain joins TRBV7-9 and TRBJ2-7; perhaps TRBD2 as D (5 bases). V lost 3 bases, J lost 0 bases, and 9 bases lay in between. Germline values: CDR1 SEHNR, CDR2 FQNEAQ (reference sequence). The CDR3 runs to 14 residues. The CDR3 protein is CASSFGADSYEQYF. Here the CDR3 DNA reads TGTGCCAGCAGCTTTGGAGCGGACTCCTACGAGCAGTACTTC. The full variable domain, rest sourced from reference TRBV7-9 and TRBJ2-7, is DTGVSQNPRHKITKRGQNVTFRCDPISEHNRLYWYRQTLGQGPEFLTYFQNEAQLEKSRLLSDRFSAERPKGSFSTLEIQRTEQGDSAMYLCASSFGADSYEQYFGPGTRLTVT.

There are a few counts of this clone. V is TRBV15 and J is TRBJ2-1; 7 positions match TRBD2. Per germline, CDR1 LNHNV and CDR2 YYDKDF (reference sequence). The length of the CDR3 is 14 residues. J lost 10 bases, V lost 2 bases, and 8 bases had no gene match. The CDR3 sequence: CATSRKTQRGEQFF. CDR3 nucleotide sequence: TGTGCCACCAGCAGAAAGACTCAGCGGGGAGAGCAGTTCTTC.